The entry below describes one T cell receptor beta chain. This sample is part of a study of control samples from healthy donors and cancer patients. Some clones are missing from TCRdb's copy, which holds only in-frame ones; the method was immunoSEQ multiplex PCR. Found here are around 130,000 clones, just under 90% of them singletons; the top ten hold 9% to 14%. The CDR3 extends over 14 amino acids. Trimming left V 0 bases short and J 0 bases short, with 5 bases between. The V gene's germline CDR1 is KGHSH and CDR2 LQKENI. The gene calls are TRBV18 and TRBJ1-1; no definite D call. The sequenced sample was blood. This sequence originates from a man aged 30 to 45 in good health. In nucleotides, the CDR3 is TGTGCCAGCTCACCACCGTCCGTGAACACTGAAGCTTTCTTT. This gives the protein CASSPPSVNTEAFF.